The 2 T cell receptor beta chains below all came from one sample that was sequenced in a study of cytomegalovirus exposure and HLA in healthy donors. Produced via immunoSEQ multiplex PCR; TCRdb's table is partial and in-frame only. The sample yields roughly 330,000 clones, roughly 87% seen once. Sequenced sample: PBMCs. Receptors were obtained from a woman aged 25-40 years in good health and CMV-seropositive.

The chain employs TRBV28 and TRBJ1-5; D may be TRBD1 (5 bases). Trimming left V 2 bases short and J 1 base short, with 12 bases between. Germline loops: CDR1 MDHEN, CDR2 SYDVKM. The CDR3 is 16 residues long. The chain's CDR3 is CASSLRPGLSNQPQHF. The CDR3 coding sequence is TGTGCCAGCAGTTTAAGGCCAGGGTTGAGCAATCAGCCCCAGCATTTT.

The chain recombines TRBV6-5 with TRBJ1-1; D unresolved. Germline V lookup: CDR1 MNHEY, CDR2 SVGAGI. Trimming cost V 2 bases and J 4 bases, with 11 bases left between them. The CDR3 is 14 residues long. CDR3 DNA sequence: TGTGCCAGCAGTTACCAAGACAAGGCCACTGAAGCTTTCTTT. It translates to CASSYQDKATEAFF.